This T cell receptor beta chain was identified in a study of T-cell reconstitution after alpha-beta-depleted transplantation in children. Unique molecular identifiers were incorporated when the TCRbeta library was constructed. TCRdb passed the PCR reads through MiXCR, listing each CDR3 protein once. The sample yields around 600,000 distinct CDR3 sequences, about 21% seen once. As regards this clonotype: No antigen is known for it.

CDR1 MRHNA and CDR2 SNTAGT come from the germline V gene. Trimming at V came to 6 bases and at J to 0 bases, leaving 17 bases not matched to a gene. CDR3 length equals 20 residues. Regarding the study as a whole: Surviving thymic progenitors and recipient T cells were the source of high TCRbeta diversity at day 60 in some patients. Reported findings indicate that, about two months after transplant, alpha-beta T cells came from several hundred expanded clones, which were derived from non-depleted graft cells. Most T-cell counts and diversity one year after the transplant came from T cells that were newly produced.

Source: PBMCs, mostly from graft donor cells, taken 360 days after TCRalphabeta/CD19-depleted stem cell transplant. The clonotype originates from a boy under two years old who had a stem cell transplant for acute myeloid leukemia, so the T cells may come from the graft donor. The chain combines TRBV6-4 with TRBJ1-4; 9 bases fit TRBD1. The CDR3 DNA reads TGTGCCAGCAGCGACGCTAACAGGGGGCTCCTACGGCCAACTAATGAAAAACTGTTTTTT. This translates into CASSDANRGLLRPTNEKLFF.